The rows below give T cell receptor beta chains drawn from one sample of a study of glioma-infiltrating T cells. TCRdb processed the multiplex PCR reads anew with MiXCR; each CDR3 protein has one entry. The repertoire consists of 300,000 to 450,000 distinct CDR3 sequences, with roughly two fifths occurring once and the leading ten covering 12%. Sequenced: glioma tissue, nonneoplastic brain tissue, or PBMCs (not recorded which). These receptors originate from a human donor with low-grade glioma or glioblastoma, undergoing nonglioma brain surgery, or in good health (not recorded which). Both conserved end residues are part of each CDR3. D genes are given only for firm matches. Size is omitted from some rows. Given values are once, few, many or a class for expanded clones.

.	few	TRBV24-1	TRBJ2-1	CATSDLPGAGHLYNEQFF	TGTGCCACCAGTGATCTCCCCGGGGCTGGCCACCTCTACAATGAGCAGTTCTTC
TRBD2	many	TRBV4-3	TRBJ2-7	CASSPLTGGRAGEQYF	TGCGCCAGCAGCCCGCTCACTGGCGGGAGGGCCGGAGAGCAGTACTTC
TRBD2	.	TRBV27	TRBJ2-5	CASSFGILAAQETLYF	TGTGCCAGCAGTTTTGGGATCCTAGCGGCCCAAGAGACCCTGTACTTC
.	.	TRBV6-4	TRBJ1-1	CASKRTVRGTEAFF	TGTGCCAGCAAAAGGACAGTCCGGGGCACTGAAGCTTTCTTT
TRBD1	.	TRBV29-1	TRBJ2-3	CSVERSGGRTDTQYF	TGCAGCGTTGAAAGGTCAGGGGGCAGGACAGATACGCAGTATTTT
.	.	TRBV28	TRBJ2-7	CASSQSVGGYEQYF	TGTGCCAGCAGTCAGAGTGTGGGGGGATACGAGCAGTACTTC
TRBD1	.	TRBV7-2	TRBJ2-7	CASSPDRGLGEQYF	TGTGCCAGCAGCCCAGACAGGGGGCTGGGAGAGCAGTACTTC
TRBD1	.	TRBV6-1	TRBJ2-7	CASSGRDRVSRYEQYF	TGTGCCAGCAGTGGCCGGGACAGGGTTTCGCGTTACGAGCAGTACTTC
TRBD1	many	TRBV6-1	TRBJ1-2	CASSKTGEDGYTF	TGTGCCAGCAGCAAAACAGGGGAGGATGGCTACACCTTC
TRBD2	.	TRBV6-2/TRBV6-3	TRBJ2-7	CASSYRIPGTSGREQYF	TGTGCCAGCAGTTACCGCATCCCAGGGACTAGCGGGAGGGAGCAGTACTTC
.	.	TRBV4-3	TRBJ2-3	CASSPTGPPDTDTQYF	TGCGCCAGCAGCCCAACAGGGCCACCCGACACAGATACGCAGTATTTT
.	.	TRBV6-6	TRBJ2-1	CASSYRGRSSYNEQFF	TGTGCCAGCAGTTACCGAGGGAGGAGCTCCTACAATGAGCAGTTCTTC
.	few	TRBV27	TRBJ2-7	CASRGGTARTYEQYF	TGTGCCAGCAGGGGGGGGACAGCCCGGACCTACGAGCAGTACTTC
TRBD2	few	TRBV20-1	TRBJ2-1	CSARDRPSGRGGQFF	TGCAGTGCTAGAGATAGGCCTAGCGGGAGAGGAGGGCAGTTCTTC
.	.	TRBV20-1	TRBJ2-7	CSALGQSEQYF	TGCAGTGCTCTCGGACAGAGCGAGCAGTACTTC
TRBD2	.	TRBV6-2/TRBV6-3	TRBJ2-1	CASRPAGGSGSNEQFF	TGTGCCAGCAGACCTGCGGGGGGTAGCGGGAGCAATGAGCAGTTCTTC
TRBD2	.	TRBV7-9	TRBJ2-3	CASSQRKLADRADTQYF	TGTGCCAGCAGCCAAAGGAAACTAGCGGACCGCGCCGATACGCAGTATTTT
.	.	TRBV20-1	TRBJ2-1	CSARVPSGRDNERFF	TGCAGTGCTAGAGTGCCTAGCGGACGGGACAATGAGCGGTTCTTC
.	once	TRBV27	TRBJ2-1	CAGSFAGTSYNEQFF	TGTGCCGGCAGTTTCGCAGGAACCTCCTACAATGAGCAGTTCTTT
.	many	TRBV7-2	TRBJ1-2	CASSPGALNYGYTF	TGTGCCAGCAGCCCGGGCGCGTTAAACTATGGCTACACCTTC
TRBD2	many	TRBV15	TRBJ2-7	CATTLGIRLAGYYEQYF	TGTGCCACAACCCTTGGGATTCGACTAGCGGGCTACTACGAGCAGTACTTC
TRBD1	.	TRBV12-3/TRBV12-4	TRBJ2-1	CASSIDRGSYNEQFF	TGTGCCAGCAGTATCGACAGGGGAAGCTACAATGAGCAGTTCTTC
TRBD2	.	TRBV12-3/TRBV12-4	TRBJ2-3	CASSGLAGPTDTQYF	TGTGCCAGCAGTGGACTAGCGGGACCCACAGATACGCAGTATTTT
.	.	TRBV4-1	TRBJ1-6	CASGQDQGSPLHF	TGCGCCAGCGGCCAAGATCAGGGTTCACCCCTCCACTTT
.	many	TRBV6-1	TRBJ1-1	CASSPQGTRTEAFF	TGTGCCAGCAGTCCCCAGGGGACGAGGACTGAAGCTTTCTTT